The 10 T cell receptor beta chains in this list originate from one sample, sequenced in a study of blood T cells in healthy people across ages. Combining a sample-barcoded 5' primer with a J-beta primer mix, a second PCR ran for roughly 6 to 12 cycles. TCRdb itself ran the 5' RACE reads through MiXCR, one entry per CDR3 protein. The data hold about 1 million distinct CDR3 sequences, with under 45% observed a single time. Input material: blood. The receptor set was obtained from a woman aged 55-69 years in good health.

The chain carries TRBV5-4 and TRBJ2-3, with no clear D. Per germline, CDR1 SGHNT and CDR2 YYREEE (reference sequence). The CDR3 runs to 14 residues. The germline V and J ends were trimmed by 0 bases and 2 bases, with 7 bases remaining between them. DNA for the CDR3: TGTGCCAGCAGCTTGGTCCGGAACACAGATACGCAGTATTTT. Translated, it gives CASSLVRNTDTQYF.

The rearrangement uses TRBV20-1 and TRBJ2-1; the match to TRBD2 covers 12 bases. The CDR3 totals 15 residues. The ends lost 5 bases at V and 1 base at J; junction bases unmatched: 3. Germline assignment: CDR1 DFQATT and CDR2 SNEGSKA (reference sequence). CDR3 sequence (DNA): TGCAGTGCTTGGACTAGCGGGGCTTCCTACAATGAGCAGTTCTTC. Translated: CSAWTSGASYNEQFF.

The chain carries TRBV12-3 or TRBV12-4 and TRBJ2-3; TRBD2 matches 12 bases. The CDR3 extends over 17 amino acids. V lost 1 base, J lost 7 bases, and 9 bases stayed unmatched. The CDR3 DNA reads TGTGCCAGCAGTTTAGGGGGCCTAGCGGGAGGGACTCATACGCAGTATTTT. Amino acids: CASSLGGLAGGTHTQYF.

There are a few counts of this clonotype. This chain connects TRBV20-1 to TRBJ2-1; tentatively, D is TRBD2 (5 bases). Germline assignment: CDR1 DFQATT and CDR2 SNEGSKA (reference sequence). The CDR3 runs 15 residues. V was shortened by 5 bases and J by 4 bases, with 18 bases between the two germline ends. CDR3 protein: CSAPRGSALYNEQFF. In nucleotides, the CDR3 is TGCAGTGCTCCTCGCGGTAGCGCCTTATACAATGAGCAGTTCTTC.

This clonotype was observed a handful of times. The chain recombines TRBV6-1 with TRBJ2-1; D possibly corresponds to TRBD1 (6 bases). CDR3 length: 15 residues. V dropped 2 bases and J dropped 7 bases, with 15 bases sitting between them. Germline lookup yields CDR1 MNHNS and CDR2 SASEGT. The CDR3 sequence is CASSESLGAANEQFF. CDR3 bases: TGTGCCAGCAGTGAATCATTGGGGGCGGCAAATGAGCAGTTCTTC.

The chain has TRBV11-1 and TRBJ2-5; no firm D call. Per germline, CDR1 SGHAT and CDR2 FQDESV (reference sequence). CDR3 length: 15 amino acids. Trimming took off 2 bases at V and 1 base at J, with 11 bases between the two ends. In DNA, the CDR3 is TGTGCCAGCAGCTTACTGAGAGACTTCCAAGAGACCCAGTACTTC. Translated, it gives CASSLLRDFQETQYF.

The rearrangement uses TRBV11-2 and TRBJ2-5, with a possible D match to TRBD2 (6 bases). The CDR3 runs to 14 residues. Trimming took 6 bases from V and 2 from J, leaving 13 bases between them. Germline CDR1 reads SGHAT; CDR2 reads FQNNGV. The CDR3 here is CASSPASVQETQYF. CDR3 bases: TGTGCCAGCAGTCCCGCTAGCGTACAAGAGACCCAGTACTTC. Combining the CDR3 with reference TRBV11-2 and TRBJ2-5 gives the whole variable domain EAGVAQSPRYKIIEKRQSVAFWCNPISGHATLYWYQQILGQGPKLLIQFQNNGVVDDSQLPKDRFSAERLKGVDSTLKIQPAKLEDSAVYLCASSPASVQETQYFGPGTRLLVL.

The J gene is TRBJ2-7, the V gene TRBV27; weak D call: TRBD1 (6 bases). The V gene's germline CDR1 is MNHEY and CDR2 SMNVEV (reference sequence). CDR3 length: 19 amino acids. V shed 6 bases and J shed 2 bases, with 29 bases lying between them. The DNA of the CDR3 is TGTGCCAGCAGCCCTGCCCGTTCCGTCCTAGACAGGAGCACCTACGAGCAGTACTTC. Translation gives CASSPARSVLDRSTYEQYF.

The V and J genes are TRBV2 and TRBJ2-5; D is unresolved. This CDR3 is 12 amino acids long. V dropped 7 bases and J dropped 0 bases, with 6 bases sitting between them. The germline gives CDR1 SNHLY, CDR2 FYNNEI. The CDR3 loop is CASMFHQETQYF. The CDR3 DNA reads as TGTGCCAGCATGTTTCACCAAGAGACCCAGTACTTC.

The sample holds one count of this clonotype. V usage is TRBV20-1 and J usage is TRBJ2-5; no definite D call. With 3 bases removed from V and 11 bases from J, the gap between germline ends came to 16 bases. CDR3 size: 12 residues. Per the germline V gene, CDR1 is DFQATT and CDR2 is SNEGSKA (reference sequence). CDR3 DNA sequence: TGCAGTGCTAGCGGCTATGCCTACAAGCAGTACTTC. Protein sequence: CSASGYAYKQYF.